The 27 T cell receptor beta chains in this list originate from one sample, sequenced in a study of CD8 T cells in ankylosing spondylitis. TCRdb independently ran MiXCR on the 5' RACE reads; one entry per CDR3 protein. The data hold hundreds of thousands of distinct CDR3 sequences, with around 8% observed a single time. The material sequenced was blood, either unsorted or a sorted T cell fraction (not recorded which). The receptors were gathered from a female donor with ankylosing spondylitis or in good health (not recorded which).

This clonotype was seen many times. DNA for the CDR3: TGTGCCAGCACCGGAGGGGCGGGAGGTCTCTACGAGCAGTACTTC. It translates to CASTGGAGGLYEQYF. The V and J genes are TRBV5-6 and TRBJ2-7; 8 positions match TRBD2. CDR1 is SGHDT, CDR2 YYEEEE, per germline. J lost 3 bases, V lost 6 bases, and 11 bases had no gene match. The CDR3 length is 15 residues.

Regarding this clonotype: A much larger clone differs from this one at a single base, so this may be a read error. The J gene is TRBJ2-7, the V gene TRBV4-2, with TRBD2 matching 16 bases. The germline V gene has CDR1 LGHNA and CDR2 YNFKEQ. The CDR3 is 21 amino acids. The ends lost 3 bases at V and 2 bases at J; junction bases unmatched: 16. The CDR3 sequence: CASSQGSGLAGGLSSTYEQYF. The CDR3 DNA reads TGTGCCAGCAGCCAGGGGTCGGGACTAGCGGGAGGGCTCTCTAGCACCTACGAGCAGTACTTC.

The genes are TRBV7-2 and TRBJ1-1; D unclear. The CDR3 covers 12 residues. Trimming shortened V by 5 bases and J by 5 bases, and 9 bases separated the two germline ends. Looked up from germline, CDR1 is SGHTA and CDR2 is FQGNSA. The CDR3 loop reads CASSPLSTEAFF. The CDR3 DNA reads as TGTGCCAGCAGCCCCCTATCGACTGAAGCTTTCTTT.

The table lists this clonotype with a few counts. The gene calls are TRBV18 and TRBJ2-7, with TRBD1 identical over 10 bases. The trim removed 4 bases at V and 5 bases at J, leaving 11 bases unmatched. The CDR3 loop spans 16 amino acids. Germline V lookup: CDR1 KGHSH, CDR2 LQKENI. As DNA, the CDR3 is TGTGCCAGCTCACTTAATCCCGGGACAGGGGTTGACGAGCAGTACTTC. Encoded protein: CASSLNPGTGVDEQYF.

The CDR3 protein is CAICLRFGTRGGAKNIQYF. Here the CDR3 DNA reads TGTGCCATCTGCCTACGCTTTGGGACTAGGGGAGGAGCCAAAAACATTCAGTACTTC. This sequence joins TRBV12-3 or TRBV12-4 and TRBJ2-4; 8 bases line up with TRBD2. The V segment lost 10 bases and the J segment 0 bases; nucleotides outside the gene matches: 20. The CDR3 extends over 19 amino acids.

The rearrangement joins TRBV6-2 or TRBV6-3 to TRBJ1-2, with a possible D match to TRBD1 (6 bases). CDR1 MNHEY and CDR2 SVGEGT come from the germline V gene. The V end was cut by 6 bases, the J end by 4 bases, with 12 bases between. The CDR3 totals 13 residues. The CDR3 is CASRQQGLYGYTF. In DNA form, the CDR3 reads TGTGCCAGCAGACAACAGGGCCTCTATGGCTACACCTTC.

The chain couples TRBV5-1 to TRBJ2-2; possible D gene TRBD1, 6 bases. The ends were cut back, 1 base at V and 0 bases at J, with 10 bases in the middle. The CDR3 loop spans 16 amino acids. Germline CDR1 is SGHRS and CDR2 is YFSETQ. The CDR3 nucleotides read TGCGCCAGCAGCTTGTTGAGGGGGTCGAACACCGGGGAGCTGTTTTTT. Its translation: CASSLLRGSNTGELFF.

The table lists this clonotype with a few counts. This chain uses TRBV4-3 with TRBJ2-7; D unclear. CDR1 is LGHNA, CDR2 YSLEER, per germline. The V and J ends lost 4 bases and 3 bases respectively, with 13 bases between them. There are 14 residues in the CDR3. The CDR3 sequence is CASSRSHLDYEQYF. The CDR3, as DNA: TGCGCCAGCAGCCGTAGCCATTTGGACTACGAGCAGTACTTC.

About this clonotype: This may be a read error: a much more frequent sequence differs by one nucleotide. The chain recombines TRBV12-3 or TRBV12-4 with TRBJ1-2; D is undetermined. The CDR3 consists of 14 residues. CDR3 region: CVSSPPELGDGYTF. The CDR3 DNA reads TGTGTCAGCAGCCCCCCTGAACTTGGGGATGGCTACACCTTC.

This clonotype was observed at least ten times. The genes are TRBV29-1 and TRBJ2-4; TRBD2 is a possible D gene (6 bases). The CDR3 length is 13 residues. V gave up 3 bases and J gave up 5 bases, with 11 bases separating them. CDR1 SQVTM and CDR2 ANQGSEA come from the germline V gene. The CDR3 here is CSVDMVAENIQYF. The CDR3 DNA sequence: TGCAGCGTTGACATGGTAGCGGAAAACATTCAGTACTTC. The whole variable domain, remainder taken from reference TRBV29-1 and TRBJ2-4, is SAVISQKPSRDICQRGTSLTIQCQVDSQVTMMFWYRQQPGQSLTLIATANQGSEATYESGFVIDKFPISRPNLTFSTLTVSNMSPEDSSIYLCSVDMVAENIQYFGAGTRLSVL.

This clonotype was picked up many times. CDR3 sequence (DNA): TGTGCCAGCAGCTTAGTTCCGGGACGCACTGAAGCTTTCTTT. It specifies CASSLVPGRTEAFF. The V and J genes are TRBV7-2 and TRBJ1-1; D might be TRBD1 (5 bases). The V gene's germline CDR1 is SGHTA and CDR2 FQGNSA. Trimming shortened V by 1 base and J by 4 bases, and 10 bases separated the two germline ends. There are 14 residues in the CDR3.

In this sample, this clonotype turned up many times. The rearrangement joins TRBV4-3 to TRBJ2-2; 9 bases are shared with TRBD2. The CDR3 is made up of 15 amino acids. Germline loops: CDR1 LGHNA, CDR2 YSLEER. V lost 9 bases to trimming and J lost 4 bases; unmatched junction nucleotides: 9. CDR3 sequence (DNA): TGCGCCAGTCCGACTAGCGGAGAGGTCACCGGGGAGCTGTTTTTT. Translated: CASPTSGEVTGELFF.

Only one count was recorded for this clonotype. V usage is TRBV4-2 and J usage is TRBJ1-2; D might be TRBD1 (5 bases). Trimming took off 2 bases at V and 8 bases at J, with 12 bases between the two ends. Germline CDR1 reads LGHNA; CDR2 reads YNFKEQ. The length of the CDR3 is 13 residues. CDR3 coding DNA: TGTGCCAGCAGCCAATCGGGGGGTGACGGCTACACCTTC. Its protein is CASSQSGGDGYTF.

This clonotype has a count of ten or more. The rearrangement links TRBV6-1 to TRBJ2-1; TRBD1 or TRBD2 may be the D gene (5 bases each). The CDR3 covers 15 residues. CDR1 and CDR2 from the germline V gene are MNHNS and SASEGT. The ends were cut back, 4 bases at V and 9 bases at J, with 19 bases in the middle. The CDR3 DNA is TGTGCCAGCAGTGTTGTTCGAGGGGTCATGGGTGAGCAGTTCTTC. It yields the protein CASSVVRGVMGEQFF.

Many counts were recorded for this clonotype. The chain joins TRBV19 to TRBJ2-5; perhaps TRBD1 as D (6 bases). The CDR3 consists of 12 residues. Between the trimmed V and J ends, which lost 10 bases and 4 bases, there was a span of 13 bases. Per germline, CDR1 LNHDA and CDR2 SQIVND (reference sequence). The CDR3 DNA follows: TGTGCCACTCTGGACAGTCTAGAGACCCAGTACTTC. Protein: CATLDSLETQYF.

This clonotype came up many times. The chain carries TRBV12-3 or TRBV12-4 and TRBJ1-5, with D possibly matching TRBD1 (6 bases). Trimming removed 5 bases at V and 1 base at J, with 18 bases between. The CDR3 loop spans 17 amino acids. CDR3 sequence (DNA): TGTGCCAGCAGTCCAAGGACGGGGGCCGGGAGCAATCAGCCCCAGCATTTT. This translates into CASSPRTGAGSNQPQHF.

This clonotype has only a few counts. The V call is TRBV7-2, the J call TRBJ2-3; 7 bases line up with TRBD2. The CDR3 has 14 residues. Germline-derived CDR1 and CDR2 are SGHTA and FQGNSA. Unmatched junction bases numbered 5, after V lost 0 bases and J lost 8 bases. CDR3 region: CASSLAGAGITQYF. DNA of the CDR3: TGTGCCAGCAGCTTAGCTGGAGCGGGAATTACGCAGTATTTT.

This clonotype was seen many times. This chain joins TRBV3-1 and TRBJ1-4; TRBD1 aligns across 7 bases. V lost 5 bases and J lost 5; bases outside the gene matches: 5. The CDR3 length is 14 residues. Germline V gene sequence: CDR1 LGHDT, CDR2 YNNKEL (reference sequence). The CDR3, as DNA: TGTGCCAGCAGCGAAGGGGGCCTAAATGAAAAACTGTTTTTT. Its protein product is CASSEGGLNEKLFF.

The chain links TRBV11-2 to TRBJ2-1, with 8 positions matching TRBD1. The V and J ends lost 1 base and 0 bases, in that order; junction bases with no gene match: 8. The CDR3 contains 18 residues. The germline gives CDR1 SGHAT, CDR2 FQNNGV. The CDR3 bases are TGTGCCAGCAGCTTAGGGGTTGGGGGGACAGGCTCCTACAATGAGCAGTTCTTC. Protein: CASSLGVGGTGSYNEQFF.

This clonotype occurred many times. The J gene is TRBJ2-1, the V gene TRBV2; 7 bases are shared with TRBD2. The CDR3 extends over 13 amino acids. The germline V gene encodes CDR1 SNHLY and CDR2 FYNNEI. V shed 10 bases and J 7 bases; nucleotides not matched to a gene: 10. The CDR3 protein is CAIRRRRENEQFF. DNA for the CDR3: TGTGCCATACGACGTAGGCGGGAGAATGAGCAGTTCTTC.

The sample holds many counts of this clonotype. At one end, the junction sequence differs from germline, possibly due to a read error. The J gene is TRBJ2-5, the V gene TRBV7-7; 7 bases agree with TRBD2. The CDR3 consists of 15 residues. The V gene's germline CDR1 is SSHAT and CDR2 FNYEAQ (reference sequence). The DNA for the CDR3 is TGTGCTAGCAGCTTAGCCAGCGGGAAGGGGGAGACCCAGTACTTC. Its translation is CASSLASGKGETQYF. Variable domain in full (rest from reference TRBV7-7 and TRBJ2-5): GAGVSQSPRYKVTKRGQDVTLRCDPISSHATLYWYQQALGQGPEFLTYFNYEAQPDKSGLPSDRFSAERPEGSISTLTIQRTEQRDSAMYRCASSLASGKGETQYFGPGTRLLVL.

This clonotype was seen ten or more times. The J gene is TRBJ1-5, the V gene TRBV20-1, with 10 bases matching TRBD1. The V segment lost 4 bases and the J segment 4 bases; nucleotides outside the gene matches: 10. Germline values: CDR1 DFQATT, CDR2 SNEGSKA (reference sequence). There are 16 residues in the CDR3. CDR3 in amino acids: CSAKTGGVQFNQPQHF. CDR3 DNA: TGCAGTGCTAAGACAGGGGGCGTGCAATTTAATCAGCCCCAGCATTTT.

This clonotype has ten or more counts. The chain links TRBV6-2 or TRBV6-3 to TRBJ1-1; tentatively, D is TRBD1 (5 bases). Germline loops: CDR1 MNHEY, CDR2 SVGEGT. CDR3 length: 16 residues. Trimming removed 5 bases at V and 6 bases at J, with 22 bases between. For the CDR3, the DNA is TGTGCCAGCAGTCTACGGGAGGGGAGAGCAAGCCCTGAAGCTTTCTTT. It encodes CASSLREGRASPEAFF.

This clonotype showed up many times. The rearrangement joins TRBV29-1 to TRBJ2-7; D gene uncertain. With 0 bases removed from V and 3 bases from J, the gap between germline ends came to 9 bases. The V gene's germline CDR1 is SQVTM and CDR2 ANQGSEA. This CDR3 contains 13 residues. CDR3 loop: CSVEDERSYEQYF. CDR3 DNA sequence: TGCAGCGTTGAAGATGAAAGGAGCTACGAGCAGTACTTC.

This sequence joins TRBV10-3 and TRBJ2-7; D may be TRBD1 or TRBD2 (5 bases each). In germline, CDR1 is ENHRY, CDR2 SYGVKD. The CDR3 spans 13 residues. Trimming stripped 11 bases from V and 0 bases from J, with 14 bases between. In nucleotides, the CDR3 is TGTGCCTCGGGGCATAGGGGCTCCTACGAGCAGTACTTC. Its protein product is CASGHRGSYEQYF.

This clonotype was detected many times. The chain joins TRBV20-1 to TRBJ2-7; 8 bases are a match to TRBD1. Germline V lookup: CDR1 DFQATT, CDR2 SNEGSKA (reference sequence). Losses at the gene ends were 6 bases for V and 3 bases for J; bases not matched to a gene: 4. This CDR3 is 12 amino acids long. In DNA form, the CDR3 reads TGCAGTGCGACAGGGGCCTACTACGAGCAGTACTTC. As protein: CSATGAYYEQYF.

At least ten counts were recorded for this clonotype. The J gene is TRBJ2-3, the V gene TRBV12-3 or TRBV12-4, with 7 nucleotides matching TRBD2. CDR3 length: 14 amino acids. With 3 bases clipped from V and 4 bases from J, the junction kept 4 bases outside the gene matches. CDR3 region: CASSFSRGADTQYF. As DNA, the CDR3 is TGTGCCAGCAGTTTTAGCCGGGGGGCAGATACGCAGTATTTT.